This T cell receptor (beta chain) stems from a study of CD4 T cells in relation to SARS-CoV-2 and coronaviruses. The study's findings and limits: Crossreactivity was assessed only for spike protein, not other viral proteins.

Comment on this clone: What it recognizes is unknown.

Produced via immunoSEQ multiplex PCR; TCRdb's table is partial and in-frame only. The table has tens of thousands of clones, around 80% seen once. The unexposed donors gave CD4+ T cells in 2011-2018, prior to COVID-19. After nine to ten days of culture, CD4+ T cells were isolated. Cultures held 1.5 million to 2.5 million PBMCs per well with 9 to 10 IU/ml IL-2. Sequencing was done on a sample of CD4+ T cells from PBMCs, cultured in vitro. The source of this sequence is a human donor in good health.

The CDR3 sequence: CASSFGQGGSPLHF. CDR3 nucleotides: TGTGCCAGCAGCTTTGGGCAGGGAGGGTCACCCCTCCACTTT. The V call is TRBV7-2, the J call TRBJ1-6; weak D call: TRBD1 (5 bases). The V end lost 3 bases, the J end lost 10 bases, and 13 bases lay between the germline ends. The CDR3 covers 14 residues. Germline V gene lookup returns CDR1 SGHTA and CDR2 FQGNSA.